The entry that follows covers one T cell receptor (beta chain) sequence. V dropped 0 bases and J dropped 3 bases, with 7 bases sitting between them. CDR3 length: 14 residues. CDR1 and CDR2 (germline): SGDLS, YYNGEE. This sample is part of a study of cytomegalovirus exposure and HLA in healthy donors. Study overall: Ancestry clustering placed around four fifths of roughly 400 genotyped donors in the Caucasian-associated cluster.

While unrecorded immune exposures were likely, the donors were nominally healthy when sampled. PCR employed 60 Vbeta and 13 Jbeta primers. The method was immunoSEQ multiplex PCR; TCRdb's version includes in-frame clones alone and lacks a portion of them. Of some 170,000 clones in the sample, 81% are singletons; the top ten hold over 2%. The source material was PBMCs. The sequence was collected from a woman younger than 45 in good health and CMV-seronegative. This sequence joins TRBV9 and TRBJ1-3; possibly TRBD1 for D (5 bases). The CDR3 spells CASSVAGDGNTIYF. CDR3 DNA: TGTGCCAGCAGCGTAGCGGGGGATGGAAACACCATATATTTT.